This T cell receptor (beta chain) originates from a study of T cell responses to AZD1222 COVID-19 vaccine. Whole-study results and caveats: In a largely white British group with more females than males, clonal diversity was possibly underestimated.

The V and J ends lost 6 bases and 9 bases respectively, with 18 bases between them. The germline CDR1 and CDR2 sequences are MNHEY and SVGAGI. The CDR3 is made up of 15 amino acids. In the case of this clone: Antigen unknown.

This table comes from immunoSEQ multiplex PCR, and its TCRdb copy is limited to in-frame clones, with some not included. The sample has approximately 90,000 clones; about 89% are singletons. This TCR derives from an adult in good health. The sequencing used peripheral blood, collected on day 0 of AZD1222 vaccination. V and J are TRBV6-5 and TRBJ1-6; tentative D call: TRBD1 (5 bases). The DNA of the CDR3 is TGTGCCAGCAGATCCTTGGAGGGGCTAAGTTCACCCCTCCACTTT. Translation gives CASRSLEGLSSPLHF.